This T cell receptor (beta chain) was sequenced for a study of cytomegalovirus exposure and HLA in healthy donors. Study context: In an early release, HLA-typed donors contributed about 79 million unique TCR sequences. Study-wide findings and caveats: Analyzed later, most CMV-associated TCR beta chains appeared HLA-restricted. What a later analysis showed was that several of the most significant clusters appeared linked to common viral pathogens. TCR beta chains numbering more than 150 were designated cytomegalovirus-associated.

This clone was detected only once. Its antigen is currently unknown. The PCR made use of 60 Vbeta and 13 Jbeta primers. Libraries were prepared by immunoSEQ multiplex PCR; TCRdb keeps only in-frame clonotypes and omits some of them. The top ten clones hold about 6% of a sample with around 130,000 clones, 60% to 75% of them seen once. Germline lookup yields CDR1 SGHNT and CDR2 YYREEE (reference sequence). The CDR3 loop spans 16 amino acids. Trimming took 3 bases from V and 5 from J; bases not matched to a gene: 6. Sequenced sample: PBMCs. This TCR came from a woman aged 45 to 65 in good health and CMV-seropositive. The chain uses TRBV5-4 and TRBJ2-5, with 14 bases lining up with TRBD2. CDR3 in DNA: TGTGCCAGCAGCTCTCGACTAGCGGGGGGGCGTGAGACCCAGTACTTC. This encodes CASSSRLAGGRETQYF. The whole variable domain, remainder taken from reference TRBV5-4 and TRBJ2-5, is ETGVTQSPTHLIKTRGQQVTLRCSSQSGHNTVSWYQQALGQGPQFIFQYYREEENGRGNFPPRFSGLQFPNYSSELNVNALELDDSALYLCASSSRLAGGRETQYFGPGTRLLVL.